The subject of this entry is one TCR beta chain. This entry belongs to a study of blood T cell repertoires in COVID-19. As for the study in general: Donors in the United States, Italy and Spain gave samples during acute or convalescent COVID-19. T cells, B-cell-depleted T cells, or PBMCs supplied cDNA or gDNA.

Clones were sequenced by immunoSEQ multiplex PCR, and TCRdb holds only the in-frame ones, with some missing. The data hold around 160,000 clones, with more than 65% observed a single time. With 0 bases clipped from V and 3 bases from J, the junction kept 4 bases outside the gene matches. CDR3 length: 15 amino acids. Germline V lookup: CDR1 KGHSH, CDR2 LQKENI. Recovered status applied to Cohort 3 donors who had two consecutive negative PCRs. It also applied to those with clearance or with symptom resolution. The receptor's source is a man in his fifties who had recovered from COVID-19. The material sequenced was PBMCs or T cells enriched from blood (not recorded which). The rearrangement joins TRBV18 to TRBJ2-7; 8 nucleotides line up with TRBD2. The CDR3 nucleotides read TGTGCCAGCTCACCACCCGGGAGGGGCCTCTACGAGCAGTACTTC. It is translated as CASSPPGRGLYEQYF. The whole variable domain, filled in from reference TRBV18 and TRBJ2-7, reads NAGVMQNPRHLVRRRGQEARLRCSPMKGHSHVYWYRQLPEEGLKFMVYLQKENIIDESGMPKERFSAEFPKEGPSILRIQQVVRGDSAAYFCASSPPGRGLYEQYFGPGTRLTVT.